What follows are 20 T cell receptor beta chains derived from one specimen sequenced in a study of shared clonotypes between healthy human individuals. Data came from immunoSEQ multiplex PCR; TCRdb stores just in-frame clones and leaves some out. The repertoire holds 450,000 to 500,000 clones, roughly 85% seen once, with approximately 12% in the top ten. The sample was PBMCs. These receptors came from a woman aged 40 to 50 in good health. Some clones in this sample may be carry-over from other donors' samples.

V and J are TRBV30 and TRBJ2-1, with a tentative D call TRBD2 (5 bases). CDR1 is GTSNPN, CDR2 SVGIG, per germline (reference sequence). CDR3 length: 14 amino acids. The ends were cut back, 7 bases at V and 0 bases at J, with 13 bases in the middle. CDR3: CASTRTGSYNEQFF. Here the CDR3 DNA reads TGTGCCTCCACCCGGACTGGCTCCTACAATGAGCAGTTCTTC.

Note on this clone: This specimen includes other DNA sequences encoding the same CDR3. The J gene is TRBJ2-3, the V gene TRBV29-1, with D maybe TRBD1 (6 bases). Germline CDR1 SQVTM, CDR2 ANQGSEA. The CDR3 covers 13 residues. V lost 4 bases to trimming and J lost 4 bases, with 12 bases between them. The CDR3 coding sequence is TGCAGCGTTGTCCGCAGGGGTGCAGATACGCAGTATTTT. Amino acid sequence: CSVVRRGADTQYF.

This CDR3 reads CASSPSWGQETQYF. The CDR3 nucleotides read TGCGCCAGCAGCCCGTCGTGGGGCCAAGAGACCCAGTACTTC. The chain has TRBV5-1 and TRBJ2-5; D not resolved. CDR3 size: 14 residues. V lost 4 bases and J 1 base, leaving 11 bases between the germline ends. Germline V lookup: CDR1 SGHRS, CDR2 YFSETQ.

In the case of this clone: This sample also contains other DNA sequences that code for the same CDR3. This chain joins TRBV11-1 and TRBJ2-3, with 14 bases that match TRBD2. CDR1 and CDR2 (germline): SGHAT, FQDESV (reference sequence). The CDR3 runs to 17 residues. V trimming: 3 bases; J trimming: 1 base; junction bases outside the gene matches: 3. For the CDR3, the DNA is TGTGCCAGCAGCTTGGGGACTAGCGGGAGCGGCACAGATACGCAGTATTTT. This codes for CASSLGTSGSGTDTQYF.

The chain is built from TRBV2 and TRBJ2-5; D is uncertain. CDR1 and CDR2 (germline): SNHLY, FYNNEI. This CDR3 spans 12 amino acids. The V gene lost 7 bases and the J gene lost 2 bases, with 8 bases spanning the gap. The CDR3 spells CASKEQQETQYF. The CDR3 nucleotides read TGTGCCAGCAAGGAACAACAAGAGACCCAGTACTTC. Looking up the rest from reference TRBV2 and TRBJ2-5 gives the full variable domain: EPEVTQTPSHQVTQMGQEVILRCVPISNHLYFYWYRQILGQKVEFLVSFYNNEISEKSEIFDDQFSVERPDGSNFTLKIRSTKLEDSAMYFCASKEQQETQYFGPGTRLLVL.

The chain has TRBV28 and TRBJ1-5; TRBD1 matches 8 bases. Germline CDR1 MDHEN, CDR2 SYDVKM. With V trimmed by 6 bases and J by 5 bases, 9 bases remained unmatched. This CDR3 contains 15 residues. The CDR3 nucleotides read TGTGCCAGCAGCCTGCTTGGACAGGGCGATCAGCCCCAGCATTTT. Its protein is CASSLLGQGDQPQHF.

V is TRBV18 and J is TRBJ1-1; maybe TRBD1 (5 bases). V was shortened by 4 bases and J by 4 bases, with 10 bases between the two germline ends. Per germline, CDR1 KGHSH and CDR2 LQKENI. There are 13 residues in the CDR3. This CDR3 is CASSQGYGTEAFF. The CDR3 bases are TGTGCCAGCTCACAGGGGTATGGCACTGAAGCTTTCTTT.

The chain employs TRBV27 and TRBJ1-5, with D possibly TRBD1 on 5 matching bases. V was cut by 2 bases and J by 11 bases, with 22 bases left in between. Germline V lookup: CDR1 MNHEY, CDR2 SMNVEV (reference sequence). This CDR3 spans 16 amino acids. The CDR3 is CASSLLQGFSRGTQHF. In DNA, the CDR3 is TGTGCCAGCAGTTTACTCCAGGGATTCTCCCGGGGGACCCAGCATTTT.

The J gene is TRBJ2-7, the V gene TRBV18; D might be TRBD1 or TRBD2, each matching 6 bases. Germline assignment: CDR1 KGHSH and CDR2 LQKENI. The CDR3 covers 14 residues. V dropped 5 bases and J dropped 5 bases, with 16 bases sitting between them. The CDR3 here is CASSITEGGHEQYF. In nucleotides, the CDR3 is TGTGCCAGCTCAATTACAGAGGGGGGCCACGAGCAGTACTTC.

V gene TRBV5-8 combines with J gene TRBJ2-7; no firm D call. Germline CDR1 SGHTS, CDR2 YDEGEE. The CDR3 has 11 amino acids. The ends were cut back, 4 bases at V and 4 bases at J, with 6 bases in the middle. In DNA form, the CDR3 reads TGTGCCAGCAGCCGGTTATACGAGCAGTACTTC. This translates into CASSRLYEQYF.

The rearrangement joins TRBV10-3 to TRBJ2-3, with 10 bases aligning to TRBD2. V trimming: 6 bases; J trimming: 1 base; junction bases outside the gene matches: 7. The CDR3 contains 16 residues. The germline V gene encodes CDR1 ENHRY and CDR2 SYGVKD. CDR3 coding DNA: TGTGCCATCAGACAGGCCGGGACTAGCGGCACAGATACGCAGTATTTT. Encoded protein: CAIRQAGTSGTDTQYF.

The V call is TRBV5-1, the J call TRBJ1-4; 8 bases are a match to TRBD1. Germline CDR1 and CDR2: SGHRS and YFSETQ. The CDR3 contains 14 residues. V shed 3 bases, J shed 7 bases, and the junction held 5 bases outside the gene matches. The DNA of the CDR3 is TGCGCCAGCAGCTCGGACAGGGAGGGTGAAAAACTGTTTTTT. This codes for CASSSDREGEKLFF.

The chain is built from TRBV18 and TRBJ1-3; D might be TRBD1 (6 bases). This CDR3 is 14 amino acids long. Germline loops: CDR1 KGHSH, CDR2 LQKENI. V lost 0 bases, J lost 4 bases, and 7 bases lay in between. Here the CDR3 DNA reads TGTGCCAGCTCACCACCGGGACAAGGAAACACCATATATTTT. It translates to CASSPPGQGNTIYF.

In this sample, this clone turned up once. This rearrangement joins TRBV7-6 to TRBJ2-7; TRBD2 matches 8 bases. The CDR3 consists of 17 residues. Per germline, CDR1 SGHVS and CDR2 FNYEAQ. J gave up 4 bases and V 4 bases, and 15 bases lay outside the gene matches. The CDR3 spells CASSSEDIAGPKYEQYF. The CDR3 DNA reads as TGTGCCAGCAGCTCCGAGGACATAGCGGGACCGAAGTACGAGCAGTACTTC.

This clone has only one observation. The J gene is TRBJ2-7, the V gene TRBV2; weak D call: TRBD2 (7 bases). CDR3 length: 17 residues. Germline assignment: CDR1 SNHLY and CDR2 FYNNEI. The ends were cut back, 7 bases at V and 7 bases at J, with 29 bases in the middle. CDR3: CASKGGAGSLGGGEQYF. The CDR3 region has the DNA TGTGCCAGCAAAGGTGGAGCGGGATCCCTGGGAGGGGGGGAGCAGTACTTC.

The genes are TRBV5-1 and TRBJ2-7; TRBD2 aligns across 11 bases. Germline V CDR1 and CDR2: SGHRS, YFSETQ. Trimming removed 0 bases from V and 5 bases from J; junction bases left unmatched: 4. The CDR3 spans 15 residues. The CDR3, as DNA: TGCGCCAGCAGCTTGGTACTAGCGGGAGCTCACGAGCAGTACTTC. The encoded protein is CASSLVLAGAHEQYF.

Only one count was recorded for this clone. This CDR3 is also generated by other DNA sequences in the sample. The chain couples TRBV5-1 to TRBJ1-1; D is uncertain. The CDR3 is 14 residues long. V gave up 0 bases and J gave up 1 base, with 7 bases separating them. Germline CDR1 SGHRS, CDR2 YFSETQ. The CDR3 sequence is CASSLAGQNTEAFF. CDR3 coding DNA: TGCGCCAGCAGCTTGGCGGGTCAGAACACTGAAGCTTTCTTT.

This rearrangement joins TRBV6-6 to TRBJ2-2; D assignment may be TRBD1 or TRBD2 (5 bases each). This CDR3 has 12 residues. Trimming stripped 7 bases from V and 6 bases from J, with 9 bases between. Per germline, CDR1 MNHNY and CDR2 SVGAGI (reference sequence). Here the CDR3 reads CASKWGSGELFF. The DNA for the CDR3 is TGTGCCAGCAAGTGGGGGTCCGGGGAGCTGTTTTTT.

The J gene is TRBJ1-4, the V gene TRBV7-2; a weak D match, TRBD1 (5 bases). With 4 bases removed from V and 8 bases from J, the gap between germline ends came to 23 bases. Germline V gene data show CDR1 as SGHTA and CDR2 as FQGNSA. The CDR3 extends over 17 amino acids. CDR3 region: CASSSLGGVTRGEKLFF. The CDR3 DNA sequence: TGTGCCAGCAGCTCCCTGGGCGGTGTAACAAGGGGAGAAAAACTGTTTTTT.

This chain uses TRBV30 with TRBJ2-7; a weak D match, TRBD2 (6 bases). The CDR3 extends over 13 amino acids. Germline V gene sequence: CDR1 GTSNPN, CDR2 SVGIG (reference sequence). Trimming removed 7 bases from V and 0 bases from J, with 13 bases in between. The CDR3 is CASLALNSYEQYF. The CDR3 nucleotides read TGTGCCTCCCTAGCGCTGAACTCCTACGAGCAGTACTTC.